This T cell receptor (beta chain) was observed in a study of T cells after yellow fever vaccination. Findings and limits, study-wide: FACS-sorted repertoires might harbor abundant contaminating clonotypes from the bulk population. Reappearance after the booster was seen for most primary-vaccination clones, at 96% CD4 and about 90% CD8.

Details on this clonotype: The antigen is not known.

With V trimmed by 5 bases and J by 5 bases, 15 bases remained unmatched. CDR3 length equals 19 residues. Germline CDR1 ENHRY, CDR2 SYGVKD. Template switching with 5'RACE generated the TCR cDNA and added a universal primer site and UMIs. One entry per CDR3 protein results from TCRdb running MiXCR on the 5' RACE reads. The table records about 130,000 distinct CDR3 sequences, around 7.7% of them present only once. The sequence derives from a young man who received the YFV17D yellow fever vaccine. The J gene is TRBJ2-5, the V gene TRBV10-3, with TRBD2 matching over 15 bases. The specimen comprised CD4+ T cells sorted from PBMCs, sampled roughly 10 days after the first yellow fever vaccination. The CDR3 DNA sequence: TGTGCCATCAGTTCTGGACCGGGACTAGCGGGGGGACCAGTGGAGACCCAGTACTTC. It yields the protein CAISSGPGLAGGPVETQYF.